This TCR beta chain is from a study of cytomegalovirus exposure and HLA in healthy donors. PCR was performed using 60 Vbeta and 13 Jbeta primers. Here immunoSEQ multiplex PCR was the method, and the copy in TCRdb shows in-frame clones only, minus some. The table has about 140,000 clones, over 60% seen once; the top ten hold 1% to 1.5%. With respect to this clone: What it binds is not known.

Whole-study results and caveats: Most CMV-associated TCR beta chains were later found to appear HLA-restricted. High sensitivity and specificity were reportedly achieved when the classifier diagnosed cytomegalovirus status.

This CDR3 is 15 amino acids long. Per the germline V gene, CDR1 is SGHRS and CDR2 is YFSETQ. Trimming took off 5 bases at V and 0 bases at J, with 12 bases between the two ends. The sequencing sample was made of PBMCs. The receptor's source is a male donor in good health and CMV-seropositive. The chain carries TRBV5-1 and TRBJ1-5, with D possibly matching TRBD1 (6 bases). The CDR3 region is CASSQGGDSNQPQHF. DNA of the CDR3: TGCGCCAGCAGTCAAGGGGGTGATAGCAATCAGCCCCAGCATTTT.